Each of the 11 T cell receptor beta chains below was sequenced from the same sample in a study of low-dose radiotherapy and immunotherapy resistance in tumors. TRAV- and TRBV-specific primers, spanning alpha and beta chains, primed first-strand cDNA. With a V-primer adapter and a constant-region primer, TCRs were amplified for 20 to 25 PCR cycles. From the reads, TCRdb called clonotypes with MiXCR, one entry per CDR3 protein. The sample holds approximately 9,700 distinct CDR3 sequences, approximately 40% seen once. Source of these receptors: a human donor with advanced metastatic prostate, ovarian, gallbladder or colorectal cancer (not recorded which). This table probably holds off-target reads from a library built for another chain.

The rearrangement links TRBV9 to TRBJ2-3; the D is unclear. This CDR3 spans 16 amino acids. V dropped 0 bases and J dropped 4 bases, with 15 bases sitting between them. Per germline, CDR1 SGDLS and CDR2 YYNGEE. CDR3 loop: CASSVEFGLPADTQYF. The CDR3 bases are TGTGCCAGCAGCGTAGAATTTGGTCTCCCCGCAGATACGCAGTATTTT.

The gene calls are TRBV30 and TRBJ1-4; TRBD1 agrees at 11 bases. There are 16 residues in the CDR3. CDR1 and CDR2 (germline): GTSNPN, SVGIG (reference sequence). Trimming took 2 bases from V and 6 from J; bases not matched to a gene: 8. The CDR3, as DNA: TGTGCCTGGAGTCCTATGAGGGGACAGGGGGATGAAAAACTGTTTTTT. It translates to CAWSPMRGQGDEKLFF.

V is TRBV5-4 and J is TRBJ2-5, with 7 bases lining up with TRBD2. Trimming at V came to 4 bases and at J to 0 bases, leaving 3 bases not matched to a gene. The CDR3 sequence is 14 residues long. Germline V gene data show CDR1 as SGHNT and CDR2 as YYREEE (reference sequence). The CDR3 DNA follows: TGTGCCAGCAGCGTGCGGGGGAACCAAGAGACCCAGTACTTC. Amino acids: CASSVRGNQETQYF.

This clonotype qualifies as medium-sized. The chain combines TRBV28 with TRBJ2-1; 8 bases match TRBD2. There are 13 residues in the CDR3. Germline CDR1 is MDHEN and CDR2 is SYDVKM. J was trimmed by 8 bases and V by 7 bases; bases with no gene match: 7. As DNA, the CDR3 is TGTGCCAGCACCCCGGGAGGGAGGGATGAGCAGTTCTTC. Protein sequence: CASTPGGRDEQFF.

The chain couples TRBV29-1 to TRBJ2-7; D unresolved. The CDR3 loop spans 15 amino acids. Germline CDR1 is SQVTM and CDR2 is ANQGSEA. Trimming took 0 bases from V and 1 from J, leaving 13 bases between them. The CDR3 bases are TGCAGCGTTGAAGATGGAAAGGGTGAGTCCTACGAGCAGTACTTC. Protein product: CSVEDGKGESYEQYF.

This CDR3 is CSAQQDTQYF. The CDR3 DNA reads TGCAGCGCCCAACAGGATACGCAGTATTTT. V and J are TRBV29-1 and TRBJ2-3; D gene uncertain. Trimming pared 7 bases from V and 6 bases from J, leaving 8 bases between. Germline V gene data show CDR1 as SQVTM and CDR2 as ANQGSEA. This CDR3 has 10 residues.

J is TRBJ2-3 and V is TRBV11-2; D is unresolved. Germline loops: CDR1 SGHAT, CDR2 FQNNGV. The CDR3 sequence is 14 residues long. V lost 5 bases and J 1 base, leaving 10 bases between the germline ends. In nucleotides, the CDR3 is TGTGCCAGCAGCCCCTCCGGAGGCACAGATACGCAGTATTTT. Translated, it gives CASSPSGGTDTQYF. Based on the CDR3 plus reference TRBV11-2 and TRBJ2-3, the full variable domain is EAGVAQSPRYKIIEKRQSVAFWCNPISGHATLYWYQQILGQGPKLLIQFQNNGVVDDSQLPKDRFSAERLKGVDSTLKIQPAKLEDSAVYLCASSPSGGTDTQYFGPGTRLTVL.

This chain uses TRBV28 with TRBJ2-2; 15 bases match TRBD2. Trimming cost V 2 bases and J 6 bases; bases outside gene matches: 10. The CDR3 runs to 19 residues. CDR1 and CDR2 (germline): MDHEN, SYDVKM. The CDR3 region has the DNA TGTGCCAGCAGTTTAGCAGGACTAGCGGGAGGGCGGTTTGCCGGGGAGCTGTTTTTT. This sequence encodes CASSLAGLAGGRFAGELFF.

This clonotype was observed a handful of times. The chain combines TRBV25-1 with TRBJ2-5; 9 bases fit TRBD1. The germline CDR1 and CDR2 sequences are MGHDK and SYGVNS. Trimming removed 2 bases from V and 3 bases from J; junction bases left unmatched: 10. The CDR3 runs to 17 residues. The CDR3 coding sequence is TGTGCCAGCAGTGAACTAGGGACAGGGCGGACAAAAGAGACCCAGTACTTC. It is translated as CASSELGTGRTKETQYF.

In its sample, this clonotype ranks as medium-sized. The CDR3 DNA sequence: TGTGCCAGCAGCTTCGGCACTCTACATCAGCCCCAGCATTTT. It encodes CASSFGTLHQPQHF. This chain links TRBV5-6 with TRBJ1-5; D unresolved. The CDR3 extends over 14 amino acids. The germline CDR1 and CDR2 sequences are SGHDT and YYEEEE. Trimming cost V 2 bases and J 5 bases, with 11 bases left between them. The full variable domain, with the rest looked up from reference TRBV5-6 and TRBJ1-5, is DAGVTQSPTHLIKTRGQQVTLRCSPKSGHDTVSWYQQALGQGPQFIFQYYEEEERQRGNFPDRFSGHQFPNYSSELNVNALLLGDSALYLCASSFGTLHQPQHFGDGTRLSIL.

This clonotype qualifies as medium-sized. J is TRBJ2-5 and V is TRBV4-2, with 10 bases fitting TRBD2. CDR3 length: 15 amino acids. The germline gives CDR1 LGHNA, CDR2 YNFKEQ. With 4 bases clipped from V and 5 bases from J, the junction kept 7 bases outside the gene matches. CDR3 coding DNA: TGTGCCAGCAGCCGACAGCGGGAGGGCCGGGAGACCCAGTACTTC. Translated: CASSRQREGRETQYF.